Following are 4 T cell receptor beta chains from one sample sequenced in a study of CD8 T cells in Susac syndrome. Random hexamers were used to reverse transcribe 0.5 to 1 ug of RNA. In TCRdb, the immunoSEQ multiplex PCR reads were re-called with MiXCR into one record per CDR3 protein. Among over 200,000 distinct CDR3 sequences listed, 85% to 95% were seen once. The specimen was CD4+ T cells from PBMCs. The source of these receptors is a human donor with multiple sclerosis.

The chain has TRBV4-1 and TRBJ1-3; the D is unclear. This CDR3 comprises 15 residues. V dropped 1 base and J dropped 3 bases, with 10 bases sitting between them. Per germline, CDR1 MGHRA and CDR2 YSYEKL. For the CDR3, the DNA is TGCGCCAGCAGCCAAGGCCCCTCACTTGGAAACACCATATATTTT. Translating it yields CASSQGPSLGNTIYF.

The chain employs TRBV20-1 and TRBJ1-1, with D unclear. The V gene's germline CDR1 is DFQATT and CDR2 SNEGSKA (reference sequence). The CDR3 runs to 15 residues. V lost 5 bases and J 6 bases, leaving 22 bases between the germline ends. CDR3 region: CSARRGHVSGSEAFF. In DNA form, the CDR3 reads TGCAGTGCTCGGCGAGGGCATGTGTCGGGGTCTGAAGCTTTCTTT.

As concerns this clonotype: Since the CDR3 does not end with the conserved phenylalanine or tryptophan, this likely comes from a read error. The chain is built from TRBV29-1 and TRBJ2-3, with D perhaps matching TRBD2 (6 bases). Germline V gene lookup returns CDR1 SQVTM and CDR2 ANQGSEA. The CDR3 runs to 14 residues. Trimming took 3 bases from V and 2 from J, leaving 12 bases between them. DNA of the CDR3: TGCAGCGTTGACGGCGGGACCTCCACAGATACGCAGTATGTT. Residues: CSVDGGTSTDTQYV.

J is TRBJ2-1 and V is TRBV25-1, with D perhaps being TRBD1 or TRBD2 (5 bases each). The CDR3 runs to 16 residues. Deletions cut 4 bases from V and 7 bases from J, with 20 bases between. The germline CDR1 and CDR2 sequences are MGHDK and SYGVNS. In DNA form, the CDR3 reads TGTGCCAGCAGTGTAACGGGAAGGGGTCGAGCGAATGAGCAGTTCTTC. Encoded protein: CASSVTGRGRANEQFF.